Each of the 32 T cell receptor beta chains below was sequenced from the same sample in a study of cytomegalovirus exposure and HLA in healthy donors. Generated by immunoSEQ multiplex PCR, the TCRdb table keeps only in-frame clones and is missing some. Of some 150,000 clones listed, about 86% are singletons. Source material: PBMCs. These receptors all come from a woman aged 18-29 years in good health and CMV-seropositive.

In DNA form, the CDR3 reads TGTGCCATCAGCAGCGCGGGCGACAATGAGCAGTTCTTC. Its protein product is CAISSAGDNEQFF. The gene calls are TRBV10-3 and TRBJ2-1, with D possibly matching TRBD2 (5 bases). The CDR3 spans 13 residues. V was pared by 6 bases and J by 5 bases, with 11 bases between. In germline, CDR1 is ENHRY, CDR2 SYGVKD.

This clone has only one observation. The CDR3 nucleotides read TGTGCCAGCTCACCACGACAGTCCTACGAGCAGTACTTC. Translation: CASSPRQSYEQYF. V usage is TRBV18 and J usage is TRBJ2-7, with a tentative D call TRBD1 (5 bases). CDR1 and CDR2 from the germline V gene are KGHSH and LQKENI. V lost 1 base, J lost 1 base, and 5 bases lay in between. The CDR3 loop spans 13 amino acids.

The V and J genes are TRBV5-1 and TRBJ2-1; 12 bases align to TRBD2. The CDR3 is 15 residues long. Per germline, CDR1 SGHRS and CDR2 YFSETQ. The junction had 5 bases not matched to a gene; V was cut back by 5 bases and J by 5 bases. The CDR3 loop reads CASRGTSGYNNEQFF. The CDR3 region has the DNA TGCGCCAGCAGGGGGACTAGCGGGTATAACAATGAGCAGTTCTTC.

The CDR3 DNA is TGTGCCAGCAGTTCCTTCGGGACATCCGATATTCAGTACTTC. It translates to CASSSFGTSDIQYF. The rearrangement joins TRBV27 to TRBJ2-4; TRBD1 is a possible D gene (6 bases). Germline lookup yields CDR1 MNHEY and CDR2 SMNVEV (reference sequence). The CDR3 loop spans 14 amino acids. V was cut by 4 bases and J by 10 bases, with 17 bases left in between.

The J gene is TRBJ1-2, the V gene TRBV9; D remains unclear. This CDR3 comprises 14 residues. Trimming left V 0 bases short and J 4 bases short, with 10 bases between. Germline V lookup: CDR1 SGDLS, CDR2 YYNGEE. Here the CDR3 reads CASSVVSGSYGYTF. The CDR3 DNA reads as TGTGCCAGCAGCGTAGTTTCGGGGAGCTATGGCTACACCTTC. Complete variable domain (other parts from reference TRBV9 and TRBJ1-2): DSGVTQTPKHLITATGQRVTLRCSPRSGDLSVYWYQQSLDQGLQFLIQYYNGEERAKGNILERFSAQQFPDLHSELNLSSLELGDSALYFCASSVVSGSYGYTFGSGTRLTVV.

This clone has a handful of counts. The chain joins TRBV6-1 to TRBJ2-7, with 13 nucleotides matching TRBD2. This CDR3 region has 15 residues. Trimming at V came to 8 bases and at J to 0 bases, leaving 4 bases not matched to a gene. CDR1 and CDR2 from the germline V gene are MNHNS and SASEGT. As DNA, the CDR3 is TGTGCCAGCTATAGACTAGCGGGAGGCTCCTACGAGCAGTACTTC. Its translation: CASYRLAGGSYEQYF.

The V gene is TRBV19, the J gene TRBJ1-5, with 10 bases identical to TRBD1. Germline loops: CDR1 LNHDA, CDR2 SQIVND (reference sequence). This CDR3 has 14 amino acids. With V trimmed by 9 bases and J by 3 bases, 5 bases remained unmatched. The CDR3 loop is CASTTGGLNQPQHF. In DNA, the CDR3 is TGTGCCAGCACGACAGGGGGCCTCAATCAGCCCCAGCATTTT.

The CDR3 nucleotides read TGTGCCAGCAGCTTAGGACTAGCGGGGGGCCCTAGCACAGATACGCAGTATTTT. It is translated as CASSLGLAGGPSTDTQYF. V usage is TRBV7-8 and J usage is TRBJ2-3; TRBD2 matches at 13 bases. The CDR3 sequence is 18 residues long. V dropped 1 base and J dropped 0; count of bases not matched to a gene: 4. Per the germline V gene, CDR1 is SGHVS and CDR2 is FQNEAQ. Variable domain in full (rest from reference TRBV7-8 and TRBJ2-3): GAGVSQSPRYKVAKRGQDVALRCDPISGHVSLFWYQQALGQGPEFLTYFQNEAQLDKSGLPSDRFFAERPEGSVSTLKIQRTQQEDSAVYLCASSLGLAGGPSTDTQYFGPGTRLTVL.

This chain connects TRBV15 to TRBJ2-1, with a tentative D call TRBD1 (5 bases). V shed 10 bases and J shed 4 bases, with 14 bases lying between them. The CDR3 contains 13 residues. Germline V lookup: CDR1 LNHNV, CDR2 YYDKDF (reference sequence). The CDR3 reads CAIGLGVYNEQFF. CDR3 coding DNA: TGTGCCATCGGCCTAGGGGTGTACAATGAGCAGTTCTTC.

The CDR3 loop reads CASSLPHITGGGFTGELFF. CDR3 coding DNA: TGTGCCAGCAGCCTCCCGCACATTACAGGGGGCGGTTTCACCGGGGAGCTGTTTTTT. The V and J genes are TRBV27 and TRBJ2-2; 9 positions match TRBD1. The CDR3 runs 19 residues. Germline assignment: CDR1 MNHEY and CDR2 SMNVEV (reference sequence). Trimming at V came to 6 bases and at J to 4 bases, leaving 18 bases not matched to a gene.

V is TRBV6-4 and J is TRBJ2-3; 11 bases align to TRBD2. The ends lost 6 bases at V and 4 bases at J; junction bases unmatched: 6. This CDR3 region has 15 residues. CDR1 is MRHNA, CDR2 SNTAGT, per germline. The CDR3: CASSPTSGVSDTQYF. The CDR3 bases are TGTGCCAGCAGCCCGACTAGCGGGGTATCAGATACGCAGTATTTT.

The V call is TRBV7-6, the J call TRBJ1-3, with 8 bases lining up with TRBD1. This CDR3 has 16 residues. V trimming: 4 bases; J trimming: 0 bases; junction bases outside the gene matches: 5. Looked up from germline, CDR1 is SGHVS and CDR2 is FNYEAQ. CDR3 coding DNA: TGTGCCAGCAGCTCCCGACAGGGGAACTCTGGAAACACCATATATTTT. Amino acid sequence: CASSSRQGNSGNTIYF.

V usage is TRBV5-6 and J usage is TRBJ2-1, with D maybe TRBD2 (7 bases). Trimming shortened V by 1 base and J by 4 bases, and 15 bases separated the two germline ends. The CDR3 has 16 residues. Germline lookup yields CDR1 SGHDT and CDR2 YYEEEE. The CDR3 protein is CASSLSTKGGYNEQFF. The CDR3 bases are TGTGCCAGCAGCTTGTCGACCAAGGGGGGGTACAATGAGCAGTTCTTC. The variable domain in full, completed from reference TRBV5-6 and TRBJ2-1, reads DAGVTQSPTHLIKTRGQQVTLRCSPKSGHDTVSWYQQALGQGPQFIFQYYEEEERQRGNFPDRFSGHQFPNYSSELNVNALLLGDSALYLCASSLSTKGGYNEQFFGPGTRLTVL.

The chain is built from TRBV4-2 and TRBJ2-2, with 11 bases matching TRBD2. The J segment lost 2 bases and the V segment lost 4 bases, leaving 3 bases of the junction unmatched. Germline CDR1 and CDR2: LGHNA and YNFKEQ. This CDR3 comprises 16 residues. CDR3 sequence reads: CASSRGLAGNTGELFF. CDR3 coding DNA: TGTGCCAGCAGCCGCGGACTAGCGGGTAACACCGGGGAGCTGTTTTTT.

The chain recombines TRBV14 with TRBJ1-1; 8 bases map to TRBD1. From germline, CDR1 is SGHDN and CDR2 FVKESK. The CDR3 runs to 16 residues. The trim removed 1 base at V and 5 bases at J, leaving 9 bases unmatched. CDR3 sequence (DNA): TGTGCCAGCAGCCAAGGTCTGAGGACAGGGAAGACTGAAGCTTTCTTT. It yields the protein CASSQGLRTGKTEAFF.

The gene calls are TRBV6-5 and TRBJ1-2; 8 bases match TRBD1. The V and J ends lost 6 bases and 8 bases, in that order; junction bases with no gene match: 2. Germline V gene lookup returns CDR1 MNHEY and CDR2 SVGAGI. CDR3 length: 11 amino acids. CDR3 bases: TGTGCCAGCAGACAGGGGGAAGGCTACACCTTC. Encoded protein: CASRQGEGYTF.

The V gene is TRBV19, the J gene TRBJ2-3; 9 positions match TRBD2. Per germline, CDR1 LNHDA and CDR2 SQIVND (reference sequence). The CDR3 sequence is 15 residues long. V shed 5 bases and J 5 bases; nucleotides not matched to a gene: 8. The CDR3 bases are TGTGCCAGTAGTCGGATAGCGGGAGTTAAAGATACGCAGTATTTT. Translating it yields CASSRIAGVKDTQYF.

The chain is built from TRBV7-3 and TRBJ1-1; 7 nucleotides agree with TRBD1. This CDR3 comprises 14 residues. J was trimmed by 2 bases and V by 1 base; bases with no gene match: 1. Germline loops: CDR1 SGHTA, CDR2 FQGTGA. CDR3 loop: CASSLIGGNTEAFF. CDR3 DNA sequence: TGTGCCAGCAGCTTAATAGGGGGCAACACTGAAGCTTTCTTT.

V gene TRBV6-1 combines with J gene TRBJ1-2; weak D call: TRBD1 (5 bases). V was clipped by 1 base and J by 8 bases, with 5 bases between them. Germline V lookup: CDR1 MNHNS, CDR2 SASEGT. This CDR3 is 11 amino acids long. The CDR3 is CASSEGTGYTF. The CDR3 nucleotides read TGTGCCAGCAGTGAAGGGACAGGCTACACCTTC.

The chain is built from TRBV6-1 and TRBJ1-1; 9 nucleotides line up with TRBD1. The junction had 10 bases not matched to a gene; V was cut back by 11 bases and J by 6 bases. Looked up from germline, CDR1 is MNHNS and CDR2 is SASEGT. CDR3 length: 13 residues. The CDR3 loop reads CAVRGQGISEAFF. As DNA, the CDR3 is TGTGCCGTACGAGGACAGGGGATTTCTGAAGCTTTCTTT.

The chain has TRBV6-9 and TRBJ2-7, with 12 bases aligning to TRBD2. The CDR3 contains 15 residues. Trimming took 4 bases from V and 4 from J; bases not matched to a gene: 5. The germline V gene encodes CDR1 MNHGY and CDR2 SVAAGI. The CDR3 DNA is TGTGCCAGCAGTTTTTCACTAGCGGGGGGATACGAGCAGTACTTC. This codes for CASSFSLAGGYEQYF.

The CDR3, as DNA: TGCGCCAGCAGTGGGGCCAGGGGAGATAGCACTGAAGCTTTCTTT. It translates to CASSGARGDSTEAFF. This chain links TRBV10-2 with TRBJ1-1; D possibly corresponds to TRBD1 (6 bases). The germline gives CDR1 WSHSY, CDR2 SAAADI. The V and J ends lost 4 bases and 4 bases respectively, with 16 bases between them. The CDR3 sequence is 15 residues long.

The chain is built from TRBV27 and TRBJ2-7; D gene uncertain. CDR1 is MNHEY and CDR2 is SMNVEV in the germline V gene (reference sequence). The CDR3 sequence is 14 residues long. Trimming pared 2 bases from V and 4 bases from J, leaving 12 bases between. DNA of the CDR3: TGTGCCAGCAGTTTACACTCTGGGCAGTACGAGCAGTACTTC. Translated: CASSLHSGQYEQYF.

The chain is built from TRBV5-1 and TRBJ2-3; a weak D match, TRBD2 (6 bases). Deletions cut 0 bases from V and 6 bases from J, with 14 bases between. The CDR3 extends over 15 amino acids. Germline values: CDR1 SGHRS, CDR2 YFSETQ. This chain's CDR3 is CASSLEAPGRDTQYF. CDR3 nucleotide sequence: TGCGCCAGCAGCTTGGAGGCCCCAGGGAGGGATACGCAGTATTTT.

Comments on this clone: The sample has other DNA sequences that encode this CDR3 too. This CDR3 is CASSESGRSEQYF. The CDR3 DNA reads TGTGCCAGCAGTGAAAGCGGGAGGAGCGAGCAGTACTTC. The chain joins TRBV6-4 to TRBJ2-7; 9 bases match TRBD2. The CDR3 length is 13 residues. Germline trimming cut 3 bases from V and 6 bases from J; bases unmatched to any gene: 3. The V gene's germline CDR1 is MRHNA and CDR2 SNTAGT.

The J gene is TRBJ2-3, the V gene TRBV9; 7 nucleotides align to TRBD1. The CDR3 contains 14 residues. The germline V gene has CDR1 SGDLS and CDR2 YYNGEE. V trimming: 4 bases; J trimming: 6 bases; junction bases outside the gene matches: 8. Written as DNA, the CDR3 is TGTGCCAGCAGCCCTAGGGACAGCGCTGATACGCAGTATTTT. Translated, it gives CASSPRDSADTQYF.

DNA for the CDR3: TGTGCCATCACTCCAGGGGACTACAATGAGCAGTTCTTC. Its protein is CAITPGDYNEQFF. V is TRBV10-3 and J is TRBJ2-1; D perhaps matches TRBD1 (6 bases). V was shortened by 7 bases and J by 3 bases, with 10 bases between the two germline ends. From germline, CDR1 is ENHRY and CDR2 SYGVKD. The CDR3 runs 13 residues.

This clone was seen once. This sequence joins TRBV19 and TRBJ1-5; D perhaps matches TRBD1 (6 bases). The CDR3 runs to 17 residues. V dropped 6 bases and J dropped 0 bases, with 18 bases sitting between them. Germline V gene data show CDR1 as LNHDA and CDR2 as SQIVND (reference sequence). CDR3 protein: CASSFTRGAGSNQPQHF. The CDR3, as DNA: TGTGCCAGTAGCTTTACACGGGGGGCGGGTAGCAATCAGCCCCAGCATTTT.

The V gene is TRBV9, the J gene TRBJ2-7, with a possible D match to TRBD1 (5 bases). This CDR3 comprises 15 residues. Germline assignment: CDR1 SGDLS and CDR2 YYNGEE. V lost 3 bases to trimming and J lost 0 bases, with 13 bases between them. As DNA, the CDR3 is TGTGCCAGCAGCGCCCAACCCGACAGCTCCTACGAGCAGTACTTC. The encoded protein is CASSAQPDSSYEQYF.

This rearrangement joins TRBV5-4 to TRBJ1-2; unclear D gene. Germline V CDR1 and CDR2: SGHNT, YYREEE (reference sequence). The CDR3 has 14 residues. V lost 4 bases and J lost 9, with 19 bases in between. CDR3 coding DNA: TGTGCCAGCAGCCCAGATTCCGGGGTCCCGAGCTACACCTTC. It codes for CASSPDSGVPSYTF.

The gene calls are TRBV28 and TRBJ1-2, with 9 bases aligning to TRBD1. J was trimmed by 8 bases and V by 6 bases; bases with no gene match: 7. Germline CDR1 MDHEN, CDR2 SYDVKM. This CDR3 is 13 amino acids long. The CDR3 nucleotides read TGTGCCAGCAGGTCCGGGACAGGGTTAGGCTACACCTTC. Amino acid sequence: CASRSGTGLGYTF.

The chain couples TRBV6-5 to TRBJ2-1; TRBD2 is a possible D gene (5 bases). The CDR3 is made up of 12 amino acids. V was clipped by 2 bases and J by 13 bases, with 12 bases between them. CDR1 is MNHEY and CDR2 is SVGAGI in the germline V gene. CDR3 protein: CASSYTGGGQFF. The CDR3 DNA is TGTGCCAGCAGTTACACGGGTGGAGGTCAGTTCTTC.